This TCR beta chain emerged from a study of STAT3 mutations in large granular lymphocyte leukemia. Whole-study results and caveats: At least one immunodominant TCR beta clonotype appeared in every T-cell large granular lymphocyte leukemia patient. TCR clonotype switching after therapy occurred in about 35% of the 18 patients.

Note on this clone: What it binds is not known.

The germline CDR1 and CDR2 sequences are LGHNA and YSLEER. The CDR3 consists of 15 residues. The V end lost 1 base, the J end lost 5 bases, and 14 bases lay between the germline ends. Assay used: immunoSEQ multiplex PCR; TCRdb lists only in-frame clones, some missing. The sample has roughly 30,000 clones, 70% to 80% seen once. Sequenced material: peripheral blood mononuclear cells. The sequence came from a woman aged 45-59 years with T-cell large granular lymphocyte leukemia. Some clones in this sample may be carry-over from other donors' samples. V is TRBV4-3 and J is TRBJ1-2, with D tentatively TRBD1 (5 bases). The CDR3 bases are TGCGCCAGCAGCCAAGGGTTCGGGGACCGATATGGCTACACCTTC. Protein: CASSQGFGDRYGYTF.